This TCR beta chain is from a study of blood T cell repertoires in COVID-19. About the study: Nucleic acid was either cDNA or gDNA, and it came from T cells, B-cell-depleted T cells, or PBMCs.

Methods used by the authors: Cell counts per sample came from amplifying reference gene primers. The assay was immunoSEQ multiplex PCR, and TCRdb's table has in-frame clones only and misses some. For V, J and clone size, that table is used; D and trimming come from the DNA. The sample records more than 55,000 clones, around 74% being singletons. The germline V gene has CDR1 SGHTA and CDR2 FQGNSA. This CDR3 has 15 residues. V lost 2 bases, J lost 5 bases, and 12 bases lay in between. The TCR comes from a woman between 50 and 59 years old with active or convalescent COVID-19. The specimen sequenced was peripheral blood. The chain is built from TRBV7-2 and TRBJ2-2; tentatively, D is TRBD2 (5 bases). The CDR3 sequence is CASSLRSGPTGELFF. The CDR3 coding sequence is TGTGCCAGCAGCTTAAGGAGCGGACCGACCGGGGAGCTGTTTTTT.